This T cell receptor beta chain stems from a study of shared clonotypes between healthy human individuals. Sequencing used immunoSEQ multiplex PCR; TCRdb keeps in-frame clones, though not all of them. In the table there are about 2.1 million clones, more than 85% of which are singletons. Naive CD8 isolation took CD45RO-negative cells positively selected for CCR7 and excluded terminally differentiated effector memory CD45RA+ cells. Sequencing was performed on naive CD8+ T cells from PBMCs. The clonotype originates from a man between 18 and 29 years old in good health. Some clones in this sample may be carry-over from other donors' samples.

CDR3 loop: CASSQGLAGGPGETQYF. In nucleotides, the CDR3 is TGCGCCAGCAGCCAAGGACTAGCGGGAGGGCCAGGAGAGACCCAGTACTTC. V and J are TRBV4-3 and TRBJ2-5; 14 bases align to TRBD2. V was clipped by 1 base and J by 4 bases; unmatched bases: 5. This CDR3 is 17 amino acids long. The germline V gene has CDR1 LGHNA and CDR2 YSLEER.